The 25 T cell receptor beta chains listed next were all sequenced from one sample in a study of CD8 T cells in ankylosing spondylitis (dated by TCRdb to 2016 to 2017). These TCRs are of unknown antigen specificity. Library preparation employed 5' RACE. The sequencer listed for this sample is Illumina HiSeq 2500. The public reads were reanalyzed by TCRdb: fastp trimming at Q25, MiXCR alignment, in-frame beta chains only. Rows with one shared CDR3 protein collapse into an entry with the most common genes and DNA. This sample holds about 330,000 distinct CDR3 sequences; under 8.5% were observed only once. In total, the top ten clones hold more than 14% of the sample. Overall study results and their limits: A TCR beta motif of several highly homologous amino acid variants appeared characteristic of blood from ankylosing spondylitis patients.

The sequenced sample was blood, either unsorted or a sorted T cell fraction (not recorded which). The receptors were sampled from a male donor with ankylosing spondylitis.

This clonotype appeared many times. The rearrangement links TRBV28 to TRBJ2-7; D may correspond to TRBD1 or TRBD2 (5 bases each). The CDR3 spans 14 residues. In germline, CDR1 is MDHEN, CDR2 SYDVKM. Trimming removed 7 bases from V and 6 bases from J, with 19 bases in between. Here the CDR3 reads CASTPHRDLGEQYF. In DNA form, the CDR3 reads TGTGCCAGCACCCCCCATAGGGACCTGGGCGAGCAGTACTTC.

This chain uses TRBV27 with TRBJ2-1; D might be TRBD1 or TRBD2, each matching 7 bases. CDR1 is MNHEY, CDR2 SMNVEV, per germline (reference sequence). The CDR3 has 21 residues. Trimming stripped 4 bases from V and 4 bases from J, with 32 bases between. The CDR3 here is CASSSPLGSTGRGEWYNEQFF. The CDR3, as DNA: TGTGCCAGCAGTTCCCCCCTCGGATCGACAGGGAGGGGCGAATGGTACAATGAGCAGTTCTTC.

A word on this clonotype: The junction departs from the called germline gene at one end, perhaps through a read error. The J gene is TRBJ2-2, the V gene TRBV24-1; possibly TRBD1 or TRBD2 for D (5 bases each). Germline assignment: CDR1 KGHDR and CDR2 SFDVKD. This CDR3 is 14 amino acids long. The CDR3 loop is CATSQGVRAGERFF. DNA for the CDR3: TGTGCCACCAGTCAGGGTGTTCGGGCCGGGGAGCGGTTTTTT.

This clonotype was detected a few times. This sequence joins TRBV11-2 and TRBJ2-1; the match to TRBD1 covers 7 bases. CDR1 and CDR2 from the germline V gene are SGHAT and FQNNGV. V was clipped by 2 bases and J by 9 bases; unmatched bases: 19. The CDR3 loop spans 18 amino acids. CDR3 residues: CASSLIRGQASMPSEQFF. CDR3 bases: TGTGCCAGCAGCTTAATCCGAGGACAGGCATCGATGCCCAGTGAGCAGTTCTTC.

The genes are TRBV7-3 and TRBJ2-2; D is unclear. Trimming took 5 bases from V and 5 from J, leaving 12 bases between them. Germline V gives CDR1 SGHTA, CDR2 FQGTGA. The CDR3 loop spans 14 amino acids. The CDR3 DNA reads TGTGCCAGCAGCCCCGGGCGTCGGACCGGGGAGCTGTTTTTT. Amino acid sequence: CASSPGRRTGELFF.

This clonotype was recorded a few times. The V and J genes are TRBV24-1 and TRBJ1-2, with 7 nucleotides matching TRBD1. The V gene end was trimmed by 10 bases and the J gene end by 5 bases; junction bases not matched to a gene: 15. Germline values: CDR1 KGHDR, CDR2 SFDVKD. The CDR3 is 15 residues long. In DNA form, the CDR3 reads TGTGCCACTTCGCCGGGACAGCGTTTCTGGTATGGCTACACCTTC. Protein: CATSPGQRFWYGYTF.

The chain combines TRBV7-9 with TRBJ1-5; the match to TRBD1 covers 7 bases. J gave up 2 bases and V 2 bases, and 6 bases lay outside the gene matches. The CDR3 totals 16 residues. The germline V gene has CDR1 SEHNR and CDR2 FQNEAQ (reference sequence). The DNA for the CDR3 is TGTGCCAGCAGCTTATTTCCCGGGACAGGCAATCAGCCCCAGCATTTT. This translates into CASSLFPGTGNQPQHF.

This clonotype appeared a few times. CDR3 region: CASSWTGGNNQPQHF. The CDR3, as DNA: TGTGCCAGCAGCTGGACAGGGGGGAACAATCAGCCCCAGCATTTT. The chain is built from TRBV6-2 or TRBV6-3 and TRBJ1-5; 10 positions match TRBD1. This CDR3 is 15 amino acids long. Losses at the gene ends were 6 bases for V and 3 bases for J; bases not matched to a gene: 5. CDR1 and CDR2 from the germline V gene are MNHEY and SVGEGT.

This clonotype was counted at least ten times. DNA of the CDR3: TGTGCCAGCAGCTTAGGGGCTATCACCGGGGAGCTGTTTTTT. Translating it yields CASSLGAITGELFF. V is TRBV11-2 and J is TRBJ2-2; D not certain. This CDR3 has 14 amino acids. The V and J ends lost 1 base and 4 bases respectively, with 7 bases between them. In germline, CDR1 is SGHAT, CDR2 FQNNGV.

The V gene is TRBV7-2, the J gene TRBJ2-7, with D tentatively TRBD1 (6 bases). V lost 5 bases and J 7 bases, leaving 21 bases between the germline ends. CDR1 SGHTA and CDR2 FQGNSA come from the germline V gene. CDR3 size: 15 residues. In nucleotides, the CDR3 is TGTGCCAGCAGCCTCACAGGGCCCACCTCGCGGGAGCAGTACTTC. It encodes CASSLTGPTSREQYF.

This clonotype was counted between two and nine times. The V call is TRBV18, the J call TRBJ1-4; D gene uncertain. This CDR3 is built from 15 residues. The V and J ends lost 0 bases and 8 bases respectively, with 13 bases between them. The V gene's germline CDR1 is KGHSH and CDR2 LQKENI. The CDR3 nucleotides read TGTGCCAGCTCACCACCAGGATTATACGGCGAAAAACTGTTTTTT. Encoded protein: CASSPPGLYGEKLFF.

This clonotype showed up many times. The chain couples TRBV7-8 to TRBJ2-1; TRBD1 matches 9 bases. Germline CDR1 is SGHVS and CDR2 is FQNEAQ. Trimming removed 4 bases from V and 0 bases from J; junction bases left unmatched: 10. The CDR3 has 18 residues. The CDR3 DNA reads as TGTGCCAGCAGCTCGAGTTCTTCGGGACAGGGCTCCTACAATGAGCAGTTCTTC. This sequence encodes CASSSSSSGQGSYNEQFF.

This clonotype was seen at least ten times. The chain combines TRBV10-3 with TRBJ2-7; 8 bases map to TRBD1. Germline CDR1 ENHRY, CDR2 SYGVKD. The CDR3 contains 15 residues. The trim removed 5 bases at V and 1 base at J, leaving 7 bases unmatched. Written as DNA, the CDR3 is TGTGCCATCAGTTCCGGACAGGGACGGTCCTACGAGCAGTACTTC. It translates to CAISSGQGRSYEQYF.

The chain links TRBV2 to TRBJ2-1, with D possibly being TRBD1 (5 bases). V was pared by 3 bases and J by 8 bases, with 11 bases between. This CDR3 contains 13 residues. From germline, CDR1 is SNHLY and CDR2 FYNNEI. The chain's CDR3 is CASSEQGLDEQFF. In DNA, the CDR3 is TGTGCCAGCAGTGAGCAGGGTTTGGATGAGCAGTTCTTC.

The chain links TRBV7-9 to TRBJ2-5, with D unresolved. CDR1 is SEHNR and CDR2 is FQNEAQ in the germline V gene (reference sequence). The CDR3 contains 10 residues. V was trimmed by 3 bases and J by 5 bases, leaving 1 base between them. CDR3 residues: CASSFETQYF. CDR3 coding DNA: TGTGCCAGCAGCTTTGAGACCCAGTACTTC. Based on the CDR3 plus reference TRBV7-9 and TRBJ2-5, the full variable domain is DTGVSQNPRHKITKRGQNVTFRCDPISEHNRLYWYRQTLGQGPEFLTYFQNEAQLEKSRLLSDRFSAERPKGSFSTLEIQRTEQGDSAMYLCASSFETQYFGPGTRLLVL.

V is TRBV20-1 and J is TRBJ2-6, with 9 bases lining up with TRBD1. Germline-derived CDR1 and CDR2 are DFQATT and SNEGSKA (reference sequence). The CDR3 length is 17 residues. The trim removed 3 bases at V and 1 base at J, leaving 7 bases unmatched. The CDR3 reads CSASPQGAKSGANVLTF. DNA of the CDR3: TGCAGTGCTAGTCCACAGGGGGCAAAGTCTGGGGCCAACGTCCTGACTTTC.

The CDR3 sequence: CASSLHLGLAGLNEQFF. CDR3 in DNA: TGTGCCAGCAGCCTCCACCTCGGACTAGCGGGACTGAATGAGCAGTTCTTC. The chain recombines TRBV3-1 with TRBJ2-1, with 12 bases aligning to TRBD2. Looked up from germline, CDR1 is LGHDT and CDR2 is YNNKEL (reference sequence). V was clipped by 4 bases and J by 7 bases; unmatched bases: 11. This CDR3 region has 17 residues.

This chain uses TRBV3-1 with TRBJ2-3; 8 bases fit TRBD2. J gave up 2 bases and V 2 bases, and 12 bases lay outside the gene matches. The CDR3 is 18 amino acids. Germline CDR1 is LGHDT and CDR2 is YNNKEL (reference sequence). The CDR3 coding sequence is TGTGCCAGCAGCCAATCGGTTCTAGCGGGCCTCCACACAGATACGCAGTATTTT. Residues: CASSQSVLAGLHTDTQYF.

This clonotype was found many times. The V gene is TRBV10-3, the J gene TRBJ2-7; TRBD2 aligns across 8 bases. Germline values: CDR1 ENHRY, CDR2 SYGVKD. Trimming removed 6 bases from V and 4 bases from J; junction bases left unmatched: 8. The CDR3 sequence is 14 residues long. CDR3 sequence (DNA): TGTGCCATCAGGGGAGCGGGAGACATGTACGAGCAGTACTTC. The encoded protein is CAIRGAGDMYEQYF.

Many counts were recorded for this clonotype. The rearrangement uses TRBV9 and TRBJ2-1; no clear D. In germline, CDR1 is SGDLS, CDR2 YYNGEE. CDR3 length: 13 residues. V was pared by 2 bases and J by 4 bases, with 7 bases between. The CDR3 region is CASSVGVYNEQFF. Here the CDR3 DNA reads TGTGCCAGCAGCGTTGGGGTTTACAATGAGCAGTTCTTC. The variable domain in full, with the rest retrieved from reference TRBV9 and TRBJ2-1, is DSGVTQTPKHLITATGQRVTLRCSPRSGDLSVYWYQQSLDQGLQFLIQYYNGEERAKGNILERFSAQQFPDLHSELNLSSLELGDSALYFCASSVGVYNEQFFGPGTRLTVL.

The chain's CDR3 is CASSPEGGSNQPQHF. In nucleotides, the CDR3 is TGTGCCAGCAGCCCCGAGGGGGGTTCCAATCAGCCCCAGCATTTT. This sequence joins TRBV4-2 and TRBJ1-5, with D possibly matching TRBD1 (6 bases). Germline lookup yields CDR1 LGHNA and CDR2 YNFKEQ. Trimming left V 4 bases short and J 3 bases short, with 13 bases between. The CDR3 extends over 15 amino acids.

This chain connects TRBV3-1 to TRBJ1-1; D remains ambiguous. V lost 10 bases to trimming and J lost 7 bases, with 19 bases between them. This CDR3 has 13 residues. CDR1 is LGHDT, CDR2 YNNKEL, per germline (reference sequence). CDR3 amino acids: CATEADAKGEAFF. The CDR3 DNA sequence: TGTGCCACGGAGGCCGATGCGAAGGGTGAAGCTTTCTTT. Using reference TRBV3-1 and TRBJ1-1 for the parts outside the CDR3, the full variable domain is DTAVSQTPKYLVTQMGNDKSIKCEQNLGHDTMYWYKQDSKKFLKIMFSYNNKELIINETVPNRFSPKSPDKAHLNLHINSLELGDSAVYFCATEADAKGEAFFGQGTRLTVV.

V gene TRBV20-1 combines with J gene TRBJ2-1; no reliable D call. The CDR3 runs to 15 residues. Germline values: CDR1 DFQATT, CDR2 SNEGSKA (reference sequence). The ends were cut back, 2 bases at V and 8 bases at J, with 19 bases in the middle. The CDR3 loop is CSARSSPSGYDEQFF. CDR3 DNA: TGCAGTGCTAGATCGTCGCCCTCCGGGTACGATGAGCAGTTCTTC.

The rearrangement links TRBV3-1 to TRBJ2-5; the match to TRBD2 covers 9 bases. V shed 0 bases and J 4 bases; nucleotides not matched to a gene: 9. CDR3 length equals 17 residues. Germline V gene sequence: CDR1 LGHDT, CDR2 YNNKEL (reference sequence). DNA of the CDR3: TGTGCCAGCAGCCAAGATTTGGCGGGAGGGCCAGGAGAGACCCAGTACTTC. It yields the protein CASSQDLAGGPGETQYF.

V usage is TRBV5-1 and J usage is TRBJ2-5; TRBD1 matches at 11 bases. The germline V gene encodes CDR1 SGHRS and CDR2 YFSETQ. This CDR3 spans 16 amino acids. Trimming cost V 0 bases and J 2 bases; bases outside gene matches: 3. CDR3 DNA sequence: TGCGCCAGCAGCTTGGCCGGGACAGGGGGTCAAGAGACCCAGTACTTC. Amino acid sequence: CASSLAGTGGQETQYF. Based on the CDR3 plus reference TRBV5-1 and TRBJ2-5, the full variable domain is KAGVTQTPRYLIKTRGQQVTLSCSPISGHRSVSWYQQTPGQGLQFLFEYFSETQRNKGNFPGRFSGRQFSNSRSEMNVSTLELGDSALYLCASSLAGTGGQETQYFGPGTRLLVL.